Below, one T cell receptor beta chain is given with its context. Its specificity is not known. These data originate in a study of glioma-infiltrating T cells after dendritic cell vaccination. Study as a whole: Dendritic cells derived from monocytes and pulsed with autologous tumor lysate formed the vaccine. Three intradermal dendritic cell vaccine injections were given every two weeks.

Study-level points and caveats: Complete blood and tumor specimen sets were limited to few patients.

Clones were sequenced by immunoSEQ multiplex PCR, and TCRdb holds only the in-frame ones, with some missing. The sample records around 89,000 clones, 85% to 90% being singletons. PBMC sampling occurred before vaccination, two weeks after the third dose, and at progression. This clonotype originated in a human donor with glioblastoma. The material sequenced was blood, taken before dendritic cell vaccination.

The CDR3: CASKWTGYYEQYF. The CDR3 DNA sequence: TGTGCCAGCAAATGGACAGGATACTACGAGCAGTACTTC. The J gene is TRBJ2-7, the V gene TRBV2; 7 nucleotides agree with TRBD1. This CDR3 region has 13 residues. Germline CDR1 is SNHLY and CDR2 is FYNNEI. After removal of 7 bases from V and 3 bases from J, the junction contained 6 bases not matched to a gene.